This TCR beta chain was sequenced for a study of blood T cell repertoires in COVID-19. The CDR3 loop spans 15 amino acids. The junction had 3 bases not matched to a gene; V was cut back by 6 bases and J by 0 bases. Germline CDR1 and CDR2: MNHEY and SMNVEV (reference sequence). Sequencing was performed with immunoSEQ multiplex PCR; in TCRdb, only in-frame clones are kept and a portion is missing. The sample consists of 70,000 to 95,000 clones, about 89% of them appearing once. Sequenced: peripheral blood. The clonotype originates from a man aged 45-60 years with COVID-19, enrolled during active disease. This chain links TRBV27 with TRBJ2-2; the match to TRBD1 covers 8 bases. CDR3 amino acids: CASRQGGTNTGELFF. The CDR3, as DNA: TGTGCCAGCAGACAGGGGGGCACGAACACCGGGGAGCTGTTTTTT.